The TCR beta chain under discussion was sequenced for a study of cytotoxic CD8 clonotypes in ibrutinib-treated CLL. Background on the study: By median roughly 62 months, 12 had progressed and about 15 stayed remitted; responses had been 2 complete and 25 or so partial.

Study-wide results and caveats: On treatment, the uncommon public clonotypes contracted or remained stable.

Notes on this clone: Its antigen is not identified.

The CDR3 covers 15 residues. The germline V gene has CDR1 MGHDK and CDR2 SYGVNS. V was shortened by 1 base and J by 3 bases, with 11 bases between the two germline ends. Sequencing sought depths of 1 in 200,000 to 1 in 1 million T cells. The repertoire was sequenced with immunoSEQ multiplex PCR; TCRdb's copy has only in-frame clones and lacks some. In the table there are over 95,000 clones, 45% to 65% of which are singletons. Sequencing was performed on PBMCs, taken after 24 months of ibrutinib treatment. The sequence derives from a human donor with chronic lymphocytic leukemia. J is TRBJ2-3 and V is TRBV25-1; D may be TRBD1 (6 bases). The DNA of the CDR3 is TGTGCCAGCAGTGAATTTTCAGGGGCGACAGATACGCAGTATTTT. Its protein is CASSEFSGATDTQYF.